The source of this T cell receptor beta chain is a study of T-cell memory formation after mild COVID-19. About the research overall: Each donor largely had its own TCR clusters. General study results and limits: Clones contracting day 15 to 85 were balanced CD4/CD8; later expanders leaned CD4+. Mainly in CM and EM were contracting CD4+ clones; CD8+ were in EMRA. Memory from before infection featured some responding clones, which suggests cross-reactive memory joined.

TCRdb redid the calling of the 5' RACE reads with MiXCR, one entry per CDR3 protein. The repertoire has approximately 390,000 distinct CDR3 sequences, approximately 15% of them found once; the top ten carry under 25%. The table lists this clonotype with many counts. The antigen remains undetermined. The sequence was obtained from a young man who had mild COVID-19 (a few samples of this study predate the infection). Cell type and time point are not known. The sequenced sample was PBMCs or a T cell subset sorted from them (not recorded which).

This CDR3 is CASSLLANEKLFF. The CDR3 DNA reads as TGTGCCAGCAGTTTGTTGGCTAATGAAAAACTGTTTTTT. The V and J genes are TRBV12-3 or TRBV12-4 and TRBJ1-4; unclear D gene. This CDR3 comprises 13 residues. V lost 3 bases and J 3 bases, leaving 5 bases between the germline ends.